Detailed here is one T cell receptor (beta chain). The sample belongs to a study of cytomegalovirus exposure and HLA in healthy donors. Study details: Roughly 80 million unique TCRs from HLA-typed donors made up an early data release.

This CDR3 has 12 amino acids. CDR1 is MNHNY and CDR2 is SVGAGI in the germline V gene (reference sequence). Amplification used 60 Vbeta primers and 13 Jbeta primers. This table comes from immunoSEQ multiplex PCR, and its TCRdb copy is limited to in-frame clones, with some not included. The sample has approximately 120,000 clones. This TCR was recovered from a man aged 35 to 55 in good health and CMV-seronegative. The J gene is TRBJ2-5, the V gene TRBV6-6, with 7 bases lining up with TRBD1. The DNA end favors TRBJ2-7, so the J call may be wrong. Sequencing was done on a sample of PBMCs. The CDR3 region is CAARGNSYEQYF. CDR3 nucleotides: TGTGCCGCCAGGGGGAACTCCTACGAGCAGTACTTC.